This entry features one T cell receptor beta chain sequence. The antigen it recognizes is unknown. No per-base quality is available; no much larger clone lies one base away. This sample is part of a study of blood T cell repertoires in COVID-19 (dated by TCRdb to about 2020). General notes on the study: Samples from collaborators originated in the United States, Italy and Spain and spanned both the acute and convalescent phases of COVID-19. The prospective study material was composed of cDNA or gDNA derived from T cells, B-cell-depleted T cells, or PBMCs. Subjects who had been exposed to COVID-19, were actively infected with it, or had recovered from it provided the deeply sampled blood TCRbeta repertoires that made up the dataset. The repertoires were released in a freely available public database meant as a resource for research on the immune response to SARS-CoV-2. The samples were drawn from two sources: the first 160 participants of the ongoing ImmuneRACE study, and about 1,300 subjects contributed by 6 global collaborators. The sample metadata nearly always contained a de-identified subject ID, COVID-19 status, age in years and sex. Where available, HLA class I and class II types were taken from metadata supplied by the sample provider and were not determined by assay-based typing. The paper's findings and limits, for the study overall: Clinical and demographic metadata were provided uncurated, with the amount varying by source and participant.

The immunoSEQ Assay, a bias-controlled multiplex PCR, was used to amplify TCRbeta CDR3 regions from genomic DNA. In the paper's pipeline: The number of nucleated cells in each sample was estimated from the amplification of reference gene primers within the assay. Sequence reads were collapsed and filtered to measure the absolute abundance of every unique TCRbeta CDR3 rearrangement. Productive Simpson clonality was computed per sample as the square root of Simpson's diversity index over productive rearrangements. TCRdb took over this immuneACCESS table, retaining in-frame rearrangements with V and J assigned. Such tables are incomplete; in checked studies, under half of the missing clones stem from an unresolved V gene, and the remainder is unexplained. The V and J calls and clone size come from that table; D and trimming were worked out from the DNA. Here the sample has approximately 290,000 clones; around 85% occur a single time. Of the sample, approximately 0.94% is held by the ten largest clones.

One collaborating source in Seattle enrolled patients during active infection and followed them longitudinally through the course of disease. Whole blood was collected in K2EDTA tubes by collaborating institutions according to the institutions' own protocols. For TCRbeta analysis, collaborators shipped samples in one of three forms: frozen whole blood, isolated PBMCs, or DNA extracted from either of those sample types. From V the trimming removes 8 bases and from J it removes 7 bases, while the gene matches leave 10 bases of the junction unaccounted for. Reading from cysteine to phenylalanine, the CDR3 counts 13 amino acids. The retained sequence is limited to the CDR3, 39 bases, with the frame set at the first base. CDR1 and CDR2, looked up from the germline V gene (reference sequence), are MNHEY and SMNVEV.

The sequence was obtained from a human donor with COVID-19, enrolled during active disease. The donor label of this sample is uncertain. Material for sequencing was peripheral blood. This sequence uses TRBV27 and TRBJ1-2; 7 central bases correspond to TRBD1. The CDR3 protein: CASGGQDRVGYTF. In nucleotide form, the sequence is TGTGCCAGCGGAGGACAGGATCGAGTTGGCTACACCTTC.